This TCR beta chain was recorded in a study of identical twins. The germline gives CDR1 KGHDR, CDR2 SFDVKD. The CDR3 contains 18 residues. With 6 bases removed from V and 0 bases from J, the gap between germline ends came to 22 bases. TCRdb itself ran the 5' RACE reads through MiXCR, one entry per CDR3 protein. This sample carries 640,000 or so distinct CDR3 sequences, approximately 6.1% of them seen once, and the ten largest clones take approximately 2%. The gene calls are TRBV24-1 and TRBJ1-2; a possible D gene is TRBD1 (5 bases). The sequenced sample consisted of naive T cells sorted from blood. This clonotype was obtained from a man younger than 35 in good health. For the CDR3, the DNA is TGTGCCACCAGTCCAGCAGCAGGCGAGGGGCAAGCTAACTATGGCTACACCTTC. Protein: CATSPAAGEGQANYGYTF.